This T cell receptor (beta chain) derives from a study of regulatory T cells in long-lasting Graves disease. General study findings and limits: Among samples with persistent disease, TRBV28, TRBJ1-2 and TRBJ2-5 were favored. No thyroid tissue was studied; the work used peripheral blood only.

Time point in this sample: persistent/refractory GD, antithyroid drugs over 5 years with positive TRAb. From RNA extracted from PBMCs, the TCR library was made. Through Arm-PCR of CDR3 regions and iRepertoire HTBI primers, TCR beta libraries were built. Original methodology: The samples included under 75 TRBV and 15 or so TRBJ segments. TCRdb reanalysed the multiplex PCR reads using MiXCR and keeps one entry per CDR3 protein. TCRdb, not the authors, supplied the V and J calls. The sample lists 500,000 to 700,000 distinct CDR3 sequences; around 32% were seen once. V lost 7 bases and J lost 1, with 13 bases in between. The CDR3 totals 14 residues. This clonotype was seen many times. The antigen is unknown.

The clonotype originates from a female donor with Graves disease. Sequencing used peripheral blood mononuclear cells (PBMCs), obtained when the disease was refractory, from a patient treated with antithyroid drugs. The V and J genes are TRBV12-3 or TRBV12-4 and TRBJ1-1, with D hard to call. The CDR3 loop is CASTLRAGNTEAFF. The CDR3 nucleotides read TGTGCCAGCACCCTGAGGGCGGGGAACACTGAAGCTTTCTTT.